A single sample is the source of the 29 T cell receptor beta chains below, sequenced in a study of metastatic and nonmetastatic thyroid tumors. Before thyroid surgery, none of the patients had received any treatment. TCRdb re-called the PCR reads through MiXCR. Of some 15,000 clones in the sample, around 33% were seen once. The sequenced material came from tumor tissue. The receptors were sampled from a male donor with papillary thyroid cancer or a benign thyroid nodule (not recorded which). Some clones in this sample may be carry-over from other donors' samples.

This clone was observed at least ten times. This chain uses TRBV24-1 with TRBJ2-1; D uncertain. V gave up 9 bases and J gave up 9 bases, with 17 bases separating them. The CDR3 sequence is 13 residues long. Germline V gene sequence: CDR1 KGHDR, CDR2 SFDVKD. The CDR3 coding sequence is TGTGCCACCTCGGACGGTGCTCACGGTGAGCAGTTCTTC. Protein sequence: CATSDGAHGEQFF.

The chain recombines TRBV5-1 with TRBJ1-6; possible D gene TRBD1, 5 bases. V dropped 2 bases and J dropped 7 bases, with 10 bases sitting between them. The CDR3 covers 14 residues. Germline CDR1 reads SGHRS; CDR2 reads YFSETQ. The CDR3 sequence: CASSFPGLNSPLHF. The CDR3 DNA sequence: TGCGCCAGCAGCTTTCCGGGGCTCAATTCACCCCTCCACTTT.

This clone is medium-sized (0.01 to 0.1%) within its sample. This chain links TRBV20-1 with TRBJ2-7; D is undetermined. The CDR3 has 11 residues. CDR1 and CDR2 (germline): DFQATT, SNEGSKA (reference sequence). V was trimmed by 6 bases and J by 4 bases, leaving 10 bases between them. The CDR3 protein is CSAPVKYEQYF. DNA of the CDR3: TGCAGTGCGCCCGTCAAATACGAGCAGTACTTC.

A note on this clone: This may come from a read error, since a much larger clone is one base off. The chain has TRBV13 and TRBJ1-5; possible D gene TRBD1, 6 bases. CDR3 length equals 13 residues. Germline V lookup: CDR1 PRHDT, CDR2 FYEKMQ (reference sequence). The CDR3 DNA reads TGTGCCGGCAGCTTAGGGGGGATGGTGCCCCAGCATTTT. Translating gives CAGSLGGMVPQHF.

This clone was picked up many times. The chain couples TRBV5-4 to TRBJ2-1; TRBD1 might be the D (5 bases). Germline V gene lookup returns CDR1 SGHNT and CDR2 YYREEE (reference sequence). Trimming stripped 0 bases from V and 2 bases from J, with 18 bases between. The CDR3 sequence is 18 residues long. This CDR3 reads CASSLDPGLLGPYNEQFF. CDR3 DNA: TGTGCCAGCAGCTTGGATCCAGGGCTTTTAGGCCCCTACAATGAGCAGTTCTTC.

The V call is TRBV30, the J call TRBJ2-1, with D hard to call. This CDR3 has 11 residues. Germline V gene data show CDR1 as GTSNPN and CDR2 as SVGIG (reference sequence). V was shortened by 3 bases and J by 3 bases, with 3 bases between the two germline ends. The CDR3 nucleotides are TGTGCCTGGAGAGGCTACAATGAGCAGTTCTTC. It is translated as CAWRGYNEQFF.

This clone has a handful of counts. J is TRBJ1-6 and V is TRBV18; D not resolved. This CDR3 contains 13 residues. The V and J ends lost 6 bases and 7 bases respectively, with 10 bases between them. Germline V lookup: CDR1 KGHSH, CDR2 LQKENI. The CDR3 region has the DNA TGTGCCAGCTCGCAGGACGGGAATTCACCCCTCCACTTT. This codes for CASSQDGNSPLHF.

This clone is medium-sized (0.01 to 0.1%) in the sample. The rearrangement joins TRBV20-1 to TRBJ2-1; 12 positions agree with TRBD2. With 5 bases clipped from V and 3 bases from J, the junction kept 5 bases outside the gene matches. In germline, CDR1 is DFQATT, CDR2 SNEGSKA (reference sequence). This CDR3 has 15 residues. In DNA form, the CDR3 reads TGCAGTGCTGGGAGACTAGCGGGGGACTACAATGAGCAGTTCTTC. This sequence encodes CSAGRLAGDYNEQFF.

The chain links TRBV10-1 to TRBJ2-1, with TRBD2 as a possible D gene (5 bases). Germline lookup yields CDR1 WNHNN and CDR2 SYGVQD (reference sequence). V lost 0 bases to trimming and J lost 10 bases, with 13 bases between them. This CDR3 region has 14 residues. Here the CDR3 reads CASSESPGRGEQFF. The CDR3 DNA follows: TGCGCCAGCAGTGAGTCGCCCGGTCGGGGAGAGCAGTTCTTC.

The table lists this clone with a few counts. One junction end disagrees with the germline gene, perhaps due to a read error. The J gene is TRBJ1-2, the V gene TRBV7-9, with no clear D. Germline loops: CDR1 SEHNR, CDR2 FQNEAQ (reference sequence). The CDR3 runs 14 residues. The CDR3: CASRLVGHPYVYTF. In DNA, the CDR3 is TGTGCAAGCAGATTAGTCGGCCATCCCTATGTCTACACCTTC.

The chain recombines TRBV19 with TRBJ1-5, with a weak D call TRBD1 (5 bases). The V end lost 7 bases, the J end lost 1 base, and 20 bases lay between the germline ends. The germline gives CDR1 LNHDA, CDR2 SQIVND (reference sequence). CDR3 length: 17 residues. CDR3 sequence reads: CASTIKAGILSNQPQHF. The DNA of the CDR3 is TGTGCCAGTACCATTAAGGCAGGGATTCTAAGCAATCAGCCCCAGCATTTT.

The CDR3 DNA sequence: TGTGCCAGCAGTTTCAGGACAGGGGTTGGGGGGACCCAGTACTTC. This translates into CASSFRTGVGGTQYF. The J gene is TRBJ2-5, the V gene TRBV12-3 or TRBV12-4; 9 bases line up with TRBD1. J was trimmed by 7 bases and V by 3 bases; bases with no gene match: 9. There are 15 residues in the CDR3.

Comments on this clone: Given the absence of the conserved phenylalanine or tryptophan at the CDR3 end, a read error is likely. The genes are TRBV6-1 and TRBJ2-1, with 7 bases that match TRBD2. This CDR3 is built from 13 residues. Trimming removed 8 bases from V and 3 bases from J; junction bases left unmatched: 4. CDR1 and CDR2 from the germline V gene are MNHNS and SASEGT. The CDR3 sequence: CASGGGSYNEQFL. CDR3 sequence (DNA): TGTGCCAGCGGGGGGGGGAGCTACAATGAGCAGTTCCTC.

This clone was observed many times. The chain joins TRBV20-1 to TRBJ2-3; 16 bases are shared with TRBD2. The CDR3 is 17 amino acids. V lost 4 bases, J lost 2 bases, and 6 bases stayed unmatched. Germline V gene sequence: CDR1 DFQATT, CDR2 SNEGSKA (reference sequence). CDR3 region: CSAKGTSGRAATDTQYF. Written as DNA, the CDR3 is TGCAGTGCTAAGGGGACTAGCGGGAGGGCGGCCACAGATACGCAGTATTTT.

This clone was counted only a few times. The chain is built from TRBV9 and TRBJ1-4; D not resolved. This CDR3 has 12 residues. Germline lookup yields CDR1 SGDLS and CDR2 YYNGEE. Trimming removed 10 bases at V and 4 bases at J, with 11 bases between. This chain's CDR3 is CASTGSNEKLFF. CDR3 coding DNA: TGTGCCTCCACGGGCAGTAATGAAAAACTGTTTTTT.

Sample share makes this clone medium-sized. The rearrangement uses TRBV9 and TRBJ1-6; a weak D match, TRBD1 (6 bases). Germline assignment: CDR1 SGDLS and CDR2 YYNGEE. Trimming pared 9 bases from V and 5 bases from J, leaving 18 bases between. The CDR3 is 15 residues long. The CDR3 nucleotides are TGTGCCACCAGGAGAGGGGGGGTGGATAATTCACCCCTCCACTTT. Protein sequence: CATRRGGVDNSPLHF.

The genes are TRBV20-1 and TRBJ2-7, with D tentatively TRBD1 or TRBD2 (5 bases each). Germline V gene data show CDR1 as DFQATT and CDR2 as SNEGSKA (reference sequence). The CDR3 loop spans 14 amino acids. The ends were cut back, 3 bases at V and 2 bases at J, with 14 bases in the middle. The CDR3 protein is CSASGDAKTYEQYF. The CDR3 DNA is TGCAGTGCTAGTGGGGACGCTAAGACCTACGAGCAGTACTTC.

The chain has TRBV6-2 or TRBV6-3 and TRBJ1-1; D not resolved. The length of the CDR3 is 14 residues. Trimming took 8 bases from V and 0 from J, leaving 13 bases between them. CDR1 and CDR2 from the germline V gene are MNHEY and SVGEGT. CDR3 protein: CASRLGGMNTEAFF. CDR3 DNA sequence: TGTGCCAGCCGTTTGGGCGGAATGAACACTGAAGCTTTCTTT.

The chain recombines TRBV6-6 with TRBJ2-1, with D perhaps TRBD1 or TRBD2 (6 bases each). This CDR3 has 16 amino acids. CDR1 and CDR2 (germline): MNHNY, SVGAGI (reference sequence). Trimming took off 4 bases at V and 5 bases at J, with 18 bases between the two ends. The CDR3 is CASSSNRVGGNNEQFF. The CDR3 bases are TGTGCCAGCAGTTCTAACAGGGTAGGGGGGAACAATGAGCAGTTCTTC.

This clone was found a few times. The V call is TRBV6-2 or TRBV6-3, the J call TRBJ1-2, with D hard to call. Germline V lookup: CDR1 MNHEY, CDR2 SVGEGT. The CDR3 loop spans 9 amino acids. V lost 5 bases and J 11 bases, leaving 6 bases between the germline ends. CDR3 coding DNA: TGTGCCAGCAGTCCACCGTACACCTTC. This codes for CASSPPYTF.

Many counts were recorded for this clone. The chain couples TRBV6-4 to TRBJ1-1; 7 nucleotides line up with TRBD1. Per germline, CDR1 MRHNA and CDR2 SNTAGT. There are 14 residues in the CDR3. The V and J ends lost 3 bases and 4 bases, in that order; junction bases with no gene match: 5. In DNA form, the CDR3 reads TGTGCCAGCAGTGAAGGGGGGGACAGCACTGAAGCTTTCTTT. Translating it yields CASSEGGDSTEAFF.

This clone was detected only a few times. This chain joins TRBV28 and TRBJ2-5; D unresolved. Germline CDR1 and CDR2: MDHEN and SYDVKM. The CDR3 is 16 residues long. The ends were cut back, 2 bases at V and 5 bases at J, with 18 bases in the middle. The chain's CDR3 is CASSLLFGPPAETQYF. DNA for the CDR3: TGTGCCAGCAGTTTACTCTTTGGGCCCCCAGCGGAGACCCAGTACTTC.

This chain links TRBV30 with TRBJ2-7; maybe TRBD2 (6 bases). V was cut by 4 bases and J by 7 bases, with 14 bases left in between. The CDR3 is 12 residues long. In germline, CDR1 is GTSNPN, CDR2 SVGIG (reference sequence). CDR3 sequence reads: CAWTLWGGEQYF. For the CDR3, the DNA is TGTGCCTGGACCCTATGGGGAGGAGAGCAGTACTTC.

The chain recombines TRBV20-1 with TRBJ2-3; weak D call: TRBD1 (5 bases). Germline-derived CDR1 and CDR2 are DFQATT and SNEGSKA (reference sequence). The CDR3 consists of 11 residues. The V gene lost 7 bases and the J gene lost 5 bases, with 10 bases spanning the gap. The CDR3 nucleotides are TGCAGTGGACAGACAGAAGATACGCAGTATTTT. Its translation: CSGQTEDTQYF.

This clone was seen many times. The chain joins TRBV13 to TRBJ2-2, with 13 bases matching TRBD2. This CDR3 is built from 16 residues. V lost 0 bases and J lost 5; bases outside the gene matches: 0. The germline V gene encodes CDR1 PRHDT and CDR2 FYEKMQ (reference sequence). CDR3 protein: CASSLGLAGGTGELFF. The CDR3 DNA is TGTGCCAGCAGCTTAGGACTAGCGGGGGGGACCGGGGAGCTGTTTTTT.

The chain employs TRBV7-8 and TRBJ2-7; TRBD1 matches 8 bases. Germline-derived CDR1 and CDR2 are SGHVS and FQNEAQ. V lost 1 base, J lost 5 bases, and 7 bases stayed unmatched. The CDR3 spans 15 residues. CDR3 sequence: CASSLVAQGAHEQYF. The CDR3 nucleotides are TGTGCCAGCAGCTTAGTGGCTCAGGGGGCCCACGAGCAGTACTTC.

At least ten counts were recorded for this clone. This rearrangement joins TRBV18 to TRBJ2-7; TRBD1 might be the D (5 bases). This CDR3 region has 13 residues. Between the trimmed V and J ends, which lost 3 bases and 4 bases, there was a span of 10 bases. Germline CDR1 and CDR2: KGHSH and LQKENI. The CDR3 nucleotides read TGTGCCAGCTCACCCCCCCCAGGGTACGAGCAGTACTTC. Translating gives CASSPPPGYEQYF.

This clone occurred once. The chain couples TRBV6-1 to TRBJ2-1; the D gene is possibly TRBD2 (5 bases). Germline V gene lookup returns CDR1 MNHNS and CDR2 SASEGT. Trimming removed 5 bases from V and 9 bases from J, with 26 bases in between. The CDR3 covers 17 residues. For the CDR3, the DNA is TGTGCCAGCAGTCCCCATTTAGCAGCGGTAAAAGTTGGTGAGCAGTTCTTC. The encoded protein is CASSPHLAAVKVGEQFF.

This clone has ten or more counts. This sequence joins TRBV12-3 or TRBV12-4 and TRBJ1-6; D unclear. There are 14 residues in the CDR3. V was clipped by 7 bases and J by 9 bases, with 16 bases between them. The CDR3 loop reads CASTSATLGSPLHF. CDR3 in DNA: TGTGCCAGCACCTCAGCAACTCTTGGTTCACCCCTCCACTTT.